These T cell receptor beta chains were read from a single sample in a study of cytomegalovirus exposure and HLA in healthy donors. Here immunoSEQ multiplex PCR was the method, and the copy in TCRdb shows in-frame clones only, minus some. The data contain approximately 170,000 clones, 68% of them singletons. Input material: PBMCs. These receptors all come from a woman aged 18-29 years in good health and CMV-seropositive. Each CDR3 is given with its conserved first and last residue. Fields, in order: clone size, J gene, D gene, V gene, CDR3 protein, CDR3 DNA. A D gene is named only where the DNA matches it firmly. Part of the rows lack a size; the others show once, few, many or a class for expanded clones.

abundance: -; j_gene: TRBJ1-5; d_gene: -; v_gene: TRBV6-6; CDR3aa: CASRPDRPNSNQPQHF; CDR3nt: TGTGCCAGCAGACCCGACAGACCAAATAGCAATCAGCCCCAGCATTTT
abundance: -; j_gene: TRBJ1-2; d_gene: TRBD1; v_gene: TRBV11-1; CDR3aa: CASSPGQGDYGYTF; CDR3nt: TGTGCCAGCAGTCCAGGACAGGGTGACTATGGCTACACCTTC
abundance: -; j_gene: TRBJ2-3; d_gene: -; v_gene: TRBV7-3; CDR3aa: CASSLGLETDTQYF; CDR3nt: TGTGCCAGCAGCTTAGGCCTAGAAACAGATACGCAGTATTTT
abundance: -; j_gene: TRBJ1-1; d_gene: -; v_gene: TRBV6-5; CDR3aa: CASSRGLDRLEAFF; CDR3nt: TGTGCCAGCAGTCGGGGTTTAGACAGGCTTGAAGCTTTCTTT
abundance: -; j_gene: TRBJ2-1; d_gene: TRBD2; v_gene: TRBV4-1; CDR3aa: CASSQEPSGGRNNEQFF; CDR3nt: TGCGCCAGCAGCCAAGAACCTAGCGGGGGGCGAAACAATGAGCAGTTCTTC
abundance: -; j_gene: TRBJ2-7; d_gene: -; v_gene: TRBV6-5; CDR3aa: CASSYSSVYEQYF; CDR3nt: TGTGCCAGCAGTTACTCGTCAGTCTACGAGCAGTACTTC
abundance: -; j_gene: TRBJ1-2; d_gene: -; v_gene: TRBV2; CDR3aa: CASKGVAAHGYTF; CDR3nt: TGTGCCAGCAAAGGAGTAGCTGCTCATGGCTACACCTTC
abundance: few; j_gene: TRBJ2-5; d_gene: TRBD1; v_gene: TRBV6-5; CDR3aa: CASSYSGQGETQYF; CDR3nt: TGTGCCAGCAGTTACTCAGGACAGGGGGAGACCCAGTACTTC
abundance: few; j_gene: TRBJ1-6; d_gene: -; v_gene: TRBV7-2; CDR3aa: CASSALIEVYNSPLHF; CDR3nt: TGTGCCAGCAGCGCACTGATTGAGGTCTATAATTCACCCCTCCACTTT
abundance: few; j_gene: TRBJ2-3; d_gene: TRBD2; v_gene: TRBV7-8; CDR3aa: CASSLVPGGAIDTQYF; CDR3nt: TGTGCCAGCAGCTTAGTTCCCGGGGGGGCGATAGATACGCAGTATTTT
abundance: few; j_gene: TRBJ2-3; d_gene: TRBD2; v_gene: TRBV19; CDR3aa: CASSFSGGRLITDTQYF; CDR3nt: TGTGCCAGTAGTTTTAGCGGGGGCCGTCTTATCACAGATACGCAGTATTTT
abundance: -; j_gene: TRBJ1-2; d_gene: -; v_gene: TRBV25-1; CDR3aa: CASSEGGFYGYTF; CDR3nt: TGTGCCAGCAGTGAGGGGGGGTTTTACGGCTACACCTTC
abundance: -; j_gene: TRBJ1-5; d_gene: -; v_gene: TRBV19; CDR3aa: CASSIPENSNQPQHF; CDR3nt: TGTGCCAGTAGTATCCCGGAGAATAGCAATCAGCCCCAGCATTTT
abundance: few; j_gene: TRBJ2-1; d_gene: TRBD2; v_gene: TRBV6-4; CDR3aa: CATSGTSGTVSYNEQFF; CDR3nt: TGTGCCACCTCCGGGACTAGCGGGACTGTCTCCTACAATGAGCAGTTCTTC
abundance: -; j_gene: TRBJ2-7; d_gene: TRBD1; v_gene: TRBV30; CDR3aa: CACNRGPTYEQYF; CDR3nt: TGTGCCTGTAACAGGGGTCCAACCTACGAGCAGTACTTC
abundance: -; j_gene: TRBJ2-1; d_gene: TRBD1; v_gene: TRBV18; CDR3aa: CASSWATGGNEQFF; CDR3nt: TGTGCCAGCTCATGGGCCACAGGGGGCAATGAGCAGTTCTTC
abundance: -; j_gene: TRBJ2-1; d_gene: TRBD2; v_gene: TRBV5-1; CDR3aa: CASSQSGGYNEQFF; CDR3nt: TGCGCCAGCAGCCAGAGCGGGGGCTACAATGAGCAGTTCTTC
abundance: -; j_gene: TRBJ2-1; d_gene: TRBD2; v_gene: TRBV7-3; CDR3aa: CASSISGNDEQFF; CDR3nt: TGTGCCAGCAGTATAAGCGGGAACGATGAGCAGTTCTTC
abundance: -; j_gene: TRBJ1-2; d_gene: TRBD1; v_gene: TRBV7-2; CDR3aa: CASTPETGDFGYTF; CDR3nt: TGTGCCAGCACCCCGGAGACAGGGGACTTTGGCTACACCTTC
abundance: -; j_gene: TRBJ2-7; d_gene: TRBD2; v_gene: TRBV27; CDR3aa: CASSPGLAGSREQYF; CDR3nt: TGTGCCAGCAGTCCGGGACTAGCGGGATCGCGAGAGCAGTACTTC
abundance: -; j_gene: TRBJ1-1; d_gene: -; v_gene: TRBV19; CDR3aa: CASRDSLNTEAFF; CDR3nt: TGTGCCAGTAGAGACTCCTTGAACACTGAAGCTTTCTTT
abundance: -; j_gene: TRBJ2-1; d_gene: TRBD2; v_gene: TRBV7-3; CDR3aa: CASSLSGRAVYNEQFF; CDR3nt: TGTGCCAGCAGCTTGAGCGGGAGGGCCGTGTACAATGAGCAGTTCTTC
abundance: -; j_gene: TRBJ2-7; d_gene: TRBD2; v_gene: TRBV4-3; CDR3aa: CASSQEWGRGDYEQYF; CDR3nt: TGCGCCAGCAGCCAAGAGTGGGGACGGGGGGACTACGAGCAGTACTTC
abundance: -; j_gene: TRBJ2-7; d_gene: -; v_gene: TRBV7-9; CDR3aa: CASSLVQYEQYF; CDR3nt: TGTGCCAGCAGCTTAGTACAGTACGAGCAGTACTTC
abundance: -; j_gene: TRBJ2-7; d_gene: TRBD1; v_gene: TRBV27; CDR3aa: CASSLNRGLEQYF; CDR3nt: TGTGCCAGCAGCCTTAACAGGGGGCTCGAGCAGTACTTC
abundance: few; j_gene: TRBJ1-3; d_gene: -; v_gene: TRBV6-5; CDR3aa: CASRTGQGNTIYF; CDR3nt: TGTGCCAGCAGGACCGGACAAGGAAACACCATATATTTT
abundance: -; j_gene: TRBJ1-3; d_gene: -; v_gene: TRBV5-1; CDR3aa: CASSLRGVRGDTIYF; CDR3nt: TGCGCCAGCAGCTTAAGGGGAGTCAGGGGCGACACCATATATTTT
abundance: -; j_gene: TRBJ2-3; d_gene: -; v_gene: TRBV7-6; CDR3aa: CASSPGGGRTDTQYF; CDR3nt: TGTGCCAGCAGCCCCGGCGGGGGCCGCACAGATACGCAGTATTTT
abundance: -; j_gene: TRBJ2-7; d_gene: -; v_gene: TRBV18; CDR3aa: CASSRSYEQYF; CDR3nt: TGTGCCAGCTCGCGTTCCTACGAGCAGTACTTC
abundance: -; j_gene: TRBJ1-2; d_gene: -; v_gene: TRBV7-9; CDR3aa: CASSPEPLLANYGYTF; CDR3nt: TGTGCCAGCAGCCCCGAACCTTTGTTAGCTAACTATGGCTACACCTTC
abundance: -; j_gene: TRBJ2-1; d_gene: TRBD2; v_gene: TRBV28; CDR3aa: CASSFPREALNEQFF; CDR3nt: TGTGCCAGCAGTTTCCCCCGGGAGGCACTCAATGAGCAGTTCTTC
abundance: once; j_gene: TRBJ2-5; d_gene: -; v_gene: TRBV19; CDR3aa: CASSSGPTQETQYF; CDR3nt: TGTGCCAGTAGTAGCGGGCCCACCCAAGAGACCCAGTACTTC
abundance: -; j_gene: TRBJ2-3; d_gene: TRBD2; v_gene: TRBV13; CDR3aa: CASSPKETSGRGYTDTQYF; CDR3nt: TGTGCCAGCAGCCCTAAAGAGACTAGCGGGAGGGGTTACACAGATACGCAGTATTTT
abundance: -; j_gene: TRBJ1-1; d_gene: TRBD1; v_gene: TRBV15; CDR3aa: CATSREAGTGMGEAFF; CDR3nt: TGTGCCACCAGCAGAGAGGCCGGGACAGGGATGGGTGAAGCTTTCTTT
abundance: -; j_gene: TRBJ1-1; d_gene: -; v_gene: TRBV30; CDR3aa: CAWSVQGLTEAFF; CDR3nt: TGTGCCTGGAGTGTACAAGGACTTACTGAAGCTTTCTTT
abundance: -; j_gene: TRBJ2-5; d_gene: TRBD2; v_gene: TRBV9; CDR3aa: CASSPGTSGASQYF; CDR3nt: TGTGCCAGCAGCCCCGGGACTAGCGGGGCATCCCAGTACTTC
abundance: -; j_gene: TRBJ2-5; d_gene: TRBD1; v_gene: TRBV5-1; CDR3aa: CASSLDRQGPWETQYF; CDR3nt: TGCGCCAGCAGCTTAGATCGACAGGGACCGTGGGAGACCCAGTACTTC